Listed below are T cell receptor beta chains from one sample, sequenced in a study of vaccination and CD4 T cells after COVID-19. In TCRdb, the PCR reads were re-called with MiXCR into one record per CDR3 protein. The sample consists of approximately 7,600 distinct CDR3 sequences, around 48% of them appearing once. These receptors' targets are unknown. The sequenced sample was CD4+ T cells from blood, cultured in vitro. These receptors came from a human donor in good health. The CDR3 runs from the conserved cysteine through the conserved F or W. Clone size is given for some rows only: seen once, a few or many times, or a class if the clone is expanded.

CDR3 protein: CASSLGAGGQQETQYF
V gene: TRBV11-2
clone size: -
J gene: TRBJ2-5

CDR3 protein: CAAAQGRVTDTQYF
V gene: TRBV7-8
clone size: few
J gene: TRBJ2-3

CDR3 protein: CASSYEQGAQAFF
V gene: TRBV6-5
clone size: once
J gene: TRBJ1-1

CDR3 protein: CASSTGKDYSDTQYF
V gene: TRBV11-3
clone size: once
J gene: TRBJ2-3

CDR3 protein: CSASLDLNYGYTF
V gene: TRBV20-1
clone size: few
J gene: TRBJ1-2

CDR3 protein: CASSSILRGTSYEQYF
V gene: TRBV28
clone size: -
J gene: TRBJ2-7

CDR3 protein: CASSLRGLAFGTDTQYF
V gene: TRBV11-3
clone size: few
J gene: TRBJ2-3

CDR3 protein: CASRTSGTDTQYF
V gene: TRBV19
clone size: -
J gene: TRBJ2-3

CDR3 protein: CASTGTRRSDTQYF
V gene: TRBV5-4
clone size: -
J gene: TRBJ2-3

CDR3 protein: CASSTKPGQYNSPLHF
V gene: TRBV19
clone size: -
J gene: TRBJ1-6

CDR3 protein: CASMRQKETQYF
V gene: TRBV2
clone size: -
J gene: TRBJ2-5

CDR3 protein: CASSLSGSTDTQYF
V gene: TRBV11-3
clone size: -
J gene: TRBJ2-3

CDR3 protein: CASSQLGYTEAFF
V gene: TRBV4-1
clone size: -
J gene: TRBJ1-1

CDR3 protein: CASSDPSVGPRGGYTF
V gene: TRBV10-2
clone size: -
J gene: TRBJ1-2

CDR3 protein: CSARVAGGAGAQYF
V gene: TRBV20-1
clone size: once
J gene: TRBJ2-3

CDR3 protein: CASSVDRLNEQFF
V gene: TRBV6-1
clone size: -
J gene: TRBJ2-1

CDR3 protein: CASSARGDTQYF
V gene: TRBV12-3/TRBV12-4
clone size: -
J gene: TRBJ2-3

CDR3 protein: CASSDPGQDNEKLFF
V gene: TRBV2
clone size: -
J gene: TRBJ1-4

CDR3 protein: CASSELGGADTQYF
V gene: TRBV25-1
clone size: -
J gene: TRBJ2-3

CDR3 protein: CASSLNREKLFF
V gene: TRBV19
clone size: -
J gene: TRBJ1-4